The 9 T cell receptor beta chains in this list originate from one sample, sequenced in a study of blood T cell repertoires in COVID-19. TCRdb's table, derived via immunoSEQ multiplex PCR, lists solely in-frame clones and lacks some. The sample shows hundreds of thousands of clones, 85% to 90% of them seen only once. The sequenced material came from PBMCs or T cells enriched from blood (not recorded which). These receptors all stem from a man aged 30-40 years who had recovered from COVID-19.

J is TRBJ1-6 and V is TRBV27; D not certain. The V end lost 7 bases, the J end lost 3 bases, and 13 bases lay between the germline ends. CDR1 is MNHEY and CDR2 is SMNVEV in the germline V gene (reference sequence). The length of the CDR3 is 15 residues. The CDR3, as DNA: TGTGCCAGCACCTTATCAACTGTCTATAATTCACCCCTCCACTTT. Residues: CASTLSTVYNSPLHF.

CDR3 sequence (DNA): TGTGCCAGCAGCTTAGTAGCCCTAACCCAAGGCTACACCTTC. Translation: CASSLVALTQGYTF. The J gene is TRBJ1-2, the V gene TRBV7-2; D is unclear. V was trimmed by 1 base and J by 8 bases, leaving 14 bases between them. This CDR3 has 14 amino acids. Germline CDR1 reads SGHTA; CDR2 reads FQGNSA. Together with reference TRBV7-2 and TRBJ1-2, the CDR3 gives the full variable domain: GAGVSQSPSNKVTEKGKDVELRCDPISGHTALYWYRQSLGQGLEFLIYFQGNSAPDKSGLPSDRFSAERTGGSVSTLTIQRTQQEDSAVYLCASSLVALTQGYTFGSGTRLTVV.

The chain is built from TRBV4-2 and TRBJ2-3; TRBD2 aligns across 14 bases. This CDR3 region has 16 residues. Unmatched junction bases numbered 4, after V lost 4 bases and J lost 4 bases. Germline assignment: CDR1 LGHNA and CDR2 YNFKEQ. The CDR3, as DNA: TGTGCCAGCAGCCGAGGACTAGCGGGAGGATCAGATACGCAGTATTTT. Its translation: CASSRGLAGGSDTQYF.

The V gene is TRBV27, the J gene TRBJ1-2; 10 bases align to TRBD1. Germline V gives CDR1 MNHEY, CDR2 SMNVEV (reference sequence). Losses at the gene ends were 6 bases for V and 8 bases for J; bases not matched to a gene: 6. The CDR3 is 13 residues long. The DNA of the CDR3 is TGTGCCAGCAGCTGGACAGGGGGATGGGGCTACACCTTC. Encoded protein: CASSWTGGWGYTF.

V and J are TRBV9 and TRBJ2-3, with D possibly TRBD2 on 6 matching bases. The CDR3 has 16 amino acids. The V end was cut by 1 base, the J end by 2 bases, with 14 bases between. The germline V gene encodes CDR1 SGDLS and CDR2 YYNGEE. The CDR3 protein is CASSVWRGGDTDTQYF. The CDR3 DNA sequence: TGTGCCAGCAGCGTATGGCGGGGCGGGGACACAGATACGCAGTATTTT. The full variable domain, with the rest looked up from reference TRBV9 and TRBJ2-3, is DSGVTQTPKHLITATGQRVTLRCSPRSGDLSVYWYQQSLDQGLQFLIQYYNGEERAKGNILERFSAQQFPDLHSELNLSSLELGDSALYFCASSVWRGGDTDTQYFGPGTRLTVL.

V and J are TRBV10-1 and TRBJ2-1; 14 bases agree with TRBD2. The V and J ends lost 6 bases and 5 bases, in that order; junction bases with no gene match: 12. Germline V gene sequence: CDR1 WNHNN, CDR2 SYGVQD (reference sequence). CDR3 length: 18 residues. Written as DNA, the CDR3 is TGCGCCAGCAGCGGAGCCGGGACTAGCGGGAGCTATCACAATGAGCAGTTCTTC. Amino acids: CASSGAGTSGSYHNEQFF.

The V gene is TRBV5-1, the J gene TRBJ1-3, with no clear D. Deletions cut 3 bases from V and 4 bases from J, with 14 bases between. The CDR3 runs to 15 residues. Germline V gene data show CDR1 as SGHRS and CDR2 as YFSETQ. DNA of the CDR3: TGCGCCAGCAGCTCTGGACTCCCGGCGGGAAACACCATATATTTT. Protein: CASSSGLPAGNTIYF.

CDR3 DNA: TGTGCCAGCAGCCCGACAGGGGGGCATGGCTACACCTTC. Translating it yields CASSPTGGHGYTF. This chain connects TRBV9 to TRBJ1-2; 9 bases align to TRBD1. Germline V CDR1 and CDR2: SGDLS, YYNGEE. The CDR3 runs 13 residues. V gave up 4 bases and J gave up 6 bases; unmatched junction bases: 4.

The chain employs TRBV7-8 and TRBJ2-3; 8 bases map to TRBD2. Germline V lookup: CDR1 SGHVS, CDR2 FQNEAQ. V shed 9 bases, J shed 2 bases, and the junction held 16 bases outside the gene matches. The CDR3 runs 17 residues. The CDR3 region is CARYRGGVAGLTDTQYF. Here the CDR3 DNA reads TGTGCCAGGTACCGAGGGGGGGTAGCGGGGCTCACAGATACGCAGTATTTT.